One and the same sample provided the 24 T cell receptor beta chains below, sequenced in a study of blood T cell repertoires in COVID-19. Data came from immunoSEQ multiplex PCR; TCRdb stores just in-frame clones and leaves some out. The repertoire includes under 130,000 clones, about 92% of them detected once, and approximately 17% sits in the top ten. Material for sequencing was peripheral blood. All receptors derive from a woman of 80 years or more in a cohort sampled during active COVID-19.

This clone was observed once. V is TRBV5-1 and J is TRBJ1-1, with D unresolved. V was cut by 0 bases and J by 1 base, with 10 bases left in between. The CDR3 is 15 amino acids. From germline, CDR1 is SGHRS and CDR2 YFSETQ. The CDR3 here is CASSLAVSGNTEAFF. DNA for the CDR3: TGCGCCAGCAGCTTGGCTGTTTCAGGGAACACTGAAGCTTTCTTT.

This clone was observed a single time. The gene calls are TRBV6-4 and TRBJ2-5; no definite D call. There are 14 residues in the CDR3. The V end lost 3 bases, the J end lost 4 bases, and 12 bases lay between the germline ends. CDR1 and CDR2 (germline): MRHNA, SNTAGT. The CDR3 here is CASSEGGVGETQYF. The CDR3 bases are TGTGCCAGCAGTGAGGGTGGAGTGGGAGAGACCCAGTACTTC.

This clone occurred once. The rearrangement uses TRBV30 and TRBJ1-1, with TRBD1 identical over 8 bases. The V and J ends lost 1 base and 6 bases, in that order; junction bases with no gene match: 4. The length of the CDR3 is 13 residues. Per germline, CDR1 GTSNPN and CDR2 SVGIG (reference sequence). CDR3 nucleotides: TGTGCCTGGAGTGACGACAGGGGCGCTGAAGCTTTCTTT. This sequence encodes CAWSDDRGAEAFF.

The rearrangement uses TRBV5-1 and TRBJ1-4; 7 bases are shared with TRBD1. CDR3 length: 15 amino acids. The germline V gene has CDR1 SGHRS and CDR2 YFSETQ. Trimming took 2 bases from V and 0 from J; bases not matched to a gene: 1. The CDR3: CASSFQGATNEKLFF. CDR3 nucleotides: TGCGCCAGCAGCTTCCAGGGGGCAACTAATGAAAAACTGTTTTTT.

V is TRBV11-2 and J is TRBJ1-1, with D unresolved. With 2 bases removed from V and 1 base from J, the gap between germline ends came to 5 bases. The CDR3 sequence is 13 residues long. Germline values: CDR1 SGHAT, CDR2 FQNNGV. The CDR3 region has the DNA TGTGCCAGCAGCTTAATTCGGAACACTGAAGCTTTCTTT. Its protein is CASSLIRNTEAFF.

This chain's CDR3 is CASSAGLSSYEQYF. The CDR3 DNA reads TGTGCCAGCAGCGCAGGACTGAGCTCCTACGAGCAGTACTTC. The rearrangement links TRBV9 to TRBJ2-7; possibly TRBD2 for D (5 bases). Per the germline V gene, CDR1 is SGDLS and CDR2 is YYNGEE. The V end was cut by 3 bases, the J end by 0 bases, with 10 bases between. The CDR3 extends over 14 amino acids.

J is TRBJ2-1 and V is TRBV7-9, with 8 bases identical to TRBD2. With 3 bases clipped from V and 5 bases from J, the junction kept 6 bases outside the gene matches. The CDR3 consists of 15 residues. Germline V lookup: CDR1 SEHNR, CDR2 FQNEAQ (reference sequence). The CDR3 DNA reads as TGTGCCAGCAGCTTCTTTACGGGGGGGCACAATGAGCAGTTCTTC. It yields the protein CASSFFTGGHNEQFF.

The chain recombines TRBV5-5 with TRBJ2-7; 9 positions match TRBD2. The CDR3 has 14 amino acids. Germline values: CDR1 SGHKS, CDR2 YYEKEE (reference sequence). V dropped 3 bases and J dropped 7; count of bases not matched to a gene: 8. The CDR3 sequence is CASSYPGTSLEQYF. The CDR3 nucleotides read TGTGCCAGCAGCTACCCGGGGACTAGCCTTGAGCAGTACTTC.

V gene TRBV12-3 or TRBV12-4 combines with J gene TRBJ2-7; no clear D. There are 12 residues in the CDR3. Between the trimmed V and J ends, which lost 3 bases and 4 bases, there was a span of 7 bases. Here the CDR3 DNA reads TGTGCCAGCAGTTTCACCGGGTACGAGCAGTACTTC. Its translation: CASSFTGYEQYF.

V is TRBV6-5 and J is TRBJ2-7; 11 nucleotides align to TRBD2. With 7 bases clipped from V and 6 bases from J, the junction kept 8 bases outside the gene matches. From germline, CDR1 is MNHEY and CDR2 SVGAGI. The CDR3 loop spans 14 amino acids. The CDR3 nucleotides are TGTGCCAGCAACCCGGGACTAGCGGTTCGCGAGCAGTACTTC. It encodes CASNPGLAVREQYF.

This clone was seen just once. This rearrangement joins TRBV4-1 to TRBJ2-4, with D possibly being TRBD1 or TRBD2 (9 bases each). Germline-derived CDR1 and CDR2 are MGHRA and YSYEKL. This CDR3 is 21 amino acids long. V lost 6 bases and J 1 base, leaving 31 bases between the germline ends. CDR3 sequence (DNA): TGCGCCAGCAGACGGACAGGGGAAGGTAGCGGGAGTCGTTGGGCCAAAAACATTCAGTACTTC. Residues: CASRRTGEGSGSRWAKNIQYF.

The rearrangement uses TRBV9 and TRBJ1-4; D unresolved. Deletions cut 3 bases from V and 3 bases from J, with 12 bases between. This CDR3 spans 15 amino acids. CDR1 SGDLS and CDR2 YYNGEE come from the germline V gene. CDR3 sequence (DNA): TGTGCCAGCAGCGCCTCTTTCGGGTCTAATGAAAAACTGTTTTTT. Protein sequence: CASSASFGSNEKLFF.

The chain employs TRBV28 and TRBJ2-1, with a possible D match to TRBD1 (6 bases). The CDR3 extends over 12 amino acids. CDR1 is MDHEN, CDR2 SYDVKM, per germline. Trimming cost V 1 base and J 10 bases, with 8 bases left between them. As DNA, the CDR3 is TGTGCCAGCAGTTTATACGGGACAGAGCAGTTCTTC. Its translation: CASSLYGTEQFF.

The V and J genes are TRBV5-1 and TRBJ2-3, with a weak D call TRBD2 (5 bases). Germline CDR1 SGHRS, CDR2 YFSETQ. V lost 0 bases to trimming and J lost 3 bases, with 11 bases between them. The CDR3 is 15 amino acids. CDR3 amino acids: CASSLVGVRTDTQYF. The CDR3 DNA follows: TGCGCCAGCAGCTTGGTCGGGGTACGGACAGATACGCAGTATTTT. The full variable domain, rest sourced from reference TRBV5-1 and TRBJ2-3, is KAGVTQTPRYLIKTRGQQVTLSCSPISGHRSVSWYQQTPGQGLQFLFEYFSETQRNKGNFPGRFSGRQFSNSRSEMNVSTLELGDSALYLCASSLVGVRTDTQYFGPGTRLTVL.

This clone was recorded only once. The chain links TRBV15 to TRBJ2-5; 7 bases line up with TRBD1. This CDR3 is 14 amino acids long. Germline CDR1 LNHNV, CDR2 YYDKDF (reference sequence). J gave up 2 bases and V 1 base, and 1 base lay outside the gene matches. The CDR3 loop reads CATSRGDSQETQYF. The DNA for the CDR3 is TGTGCCACCAGCAGAGGGGACAGTCAAGAGACCCAGTACTTC.

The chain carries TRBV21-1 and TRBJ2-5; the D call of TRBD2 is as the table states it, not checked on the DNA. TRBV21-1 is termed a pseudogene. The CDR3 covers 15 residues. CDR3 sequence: CASSTRLAGKETQYF. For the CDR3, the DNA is TGTGCCAGCAGCACCAGACTAGCGGGGAAAGAGACCCAGTACTTC.

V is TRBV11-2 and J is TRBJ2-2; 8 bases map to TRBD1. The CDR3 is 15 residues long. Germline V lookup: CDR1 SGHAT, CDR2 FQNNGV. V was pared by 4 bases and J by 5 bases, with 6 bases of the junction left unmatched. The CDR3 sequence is CASSSQRQGTGELFF. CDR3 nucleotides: TGTGCCAGCAGCTCACAAAGACAGGGGACCGGGGAGCTGTTTTTT.

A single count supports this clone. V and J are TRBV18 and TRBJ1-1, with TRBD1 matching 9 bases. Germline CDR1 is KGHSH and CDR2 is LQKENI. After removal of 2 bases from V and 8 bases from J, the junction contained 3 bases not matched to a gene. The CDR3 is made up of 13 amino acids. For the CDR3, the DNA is TGTGCCAGCTCACCAAGGGACAGGGACGAAGCTTTCTTT. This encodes CASSPRDRDEAFF.

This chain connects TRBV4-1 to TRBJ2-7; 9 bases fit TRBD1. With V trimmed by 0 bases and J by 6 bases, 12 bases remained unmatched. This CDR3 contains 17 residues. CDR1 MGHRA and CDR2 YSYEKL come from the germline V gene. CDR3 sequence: CASSQDFAGQGFREQYF. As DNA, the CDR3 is TGCGCCAGCAGCCAAGATTTCGCCGGACAGGGGTTTCGCGAGCAGTACTTC.

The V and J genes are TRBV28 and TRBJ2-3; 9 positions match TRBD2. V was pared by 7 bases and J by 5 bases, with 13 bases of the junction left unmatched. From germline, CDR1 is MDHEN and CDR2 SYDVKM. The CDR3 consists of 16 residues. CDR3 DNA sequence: TGTGCCAGCACATCGTCTCGGCTAGCGGGGAGAGATACGCAGTATTTT. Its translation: CASTSSRLAGRDTQYF.

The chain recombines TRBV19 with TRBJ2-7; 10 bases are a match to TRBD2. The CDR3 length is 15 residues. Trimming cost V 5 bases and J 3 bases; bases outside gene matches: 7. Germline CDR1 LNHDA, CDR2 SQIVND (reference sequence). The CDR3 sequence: CASSSAGTSVYEQYF. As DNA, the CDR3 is TGTGCCAGTAGTTCGGCCGGGACTAGCGTCTACGAGCAGTACTTC.

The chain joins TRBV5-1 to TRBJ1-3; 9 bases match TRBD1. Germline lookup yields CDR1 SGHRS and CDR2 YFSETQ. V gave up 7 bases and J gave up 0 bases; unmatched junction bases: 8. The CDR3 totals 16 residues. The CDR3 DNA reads TGCGCCAGCGGTCCCGGGACAGGGTACTCTGGAAACACCATATATTTT. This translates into CASGPGTGYSGNTIYF.

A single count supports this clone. CDR3 in DNA: TGTGCCAGCAGCCAAGGGAGGGCTAGCAATGAGCAGTTCTTC. It translates to CASSQGRASNEQFF. V gene TRBV3-1 (or the pseudogene TRBV3-2) combines with J gene TRBJ2-1; weak D call: TRBD2 (6 bases). CDR1 and CDR2 (germline): LGHDT, YNNKEL (reference sequence). The CDR3 has 14 amino acids. V was cut by 1 base and J by 6 bases, with 10 bases left in between.

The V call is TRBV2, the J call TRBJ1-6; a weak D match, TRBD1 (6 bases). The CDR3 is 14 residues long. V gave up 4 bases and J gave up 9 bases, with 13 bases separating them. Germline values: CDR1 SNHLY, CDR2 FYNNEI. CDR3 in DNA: TGTGCCAGCAGTGCGGCAGGGGAGTTTTCACCCCTCCACTTT. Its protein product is CASSAAGEFSPLHF. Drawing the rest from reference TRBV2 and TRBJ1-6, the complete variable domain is EPEVTQTPSHQVTQMGQEVILRCVPISNHLYFYWYRQILGQKVEFLVSFYNNEISEKSEIFDDQFSVERPDGSNFTLKIRSTKLEDSAMYFCASSAAGEFSPLHFGNGTRLTVT.